These T cell receptor beta chains were read from a single sample in a study of cytomegalovirus exposure and HLA in healthy donors. The table came from immunoSEQ multiplex PCR; TCRdb's copy has only in-frame clones and leaves some out. The sample records roughly 93,000 clones, 80% being singletons. The sample taken for sequencing was PBMCs. Every receptor here comes from a young man in good health and CMV-seronegative. CDR3s leave out the opening cysteine and the closing phenylalanine or tryptophan. Size tells how often a clone was seen (once, few, many) or the class of an expanded clone, and some rows leave it out.

CDR3 protein | J gene | clone size | V gene
ASSSYPGDDEQF | TRBJ2-1 | NA | TRBV5-1
ASSHIVTLDRLNIQY | TRBJ2-4 | NA | TRBV11-2
ASSGPYQGSTGELF | TRBJ2-2 | NA | TRBV7-8
ASSSVRGTEAF | TRBJ1-1 | NA | TRBV19
ASSYSGDSPLH | TRBJ1-6 | NA | TRBV6-6
ASWDSRELEAF | TRBJ1-1 | NA | TRBV6-5
AGPRDSDSGNTIY | TRBJ1-3 | NA | TRBV9
ASSFSGTGKGNEQF | TRBJ2-1 | NA | TRBV6-5
ATSSGLAGGIQETQY | TRBJ2-5 | NA | TRBV15
ASSYNVNTEAF | TRBJ1-1 | NA | TRBV5-4
ASSVGGTSGGYYTDTQY | TRBJ2-3 | NA | TRBV9
ASTAGQYETQY | TRBJ2-5 | NA | TRBV2
ASSLSSKTGELF | TRBJ2-2 | NA | TRBV7-2
ASPRGNTGELF | TRBJ2-2 | NA | TRBV5-5
AIQGTYGYT | TRBJ1-2 | NA | TRBV10-2
ASSSRTLGYGYT | TRBJ1-2 | NA | TRBV7-9
ASSLRGAGADTQY | TRBJ2-3 | NA | TRBV7-9
SARLADNSPLH | TRBJ1-6 | NA | TRBV29-1
AVEQNEQF | TRBJ2-1 | NA | TRBV28
ASSIGRGVNTEAF | TRBJ1-1 | few | TRBV19
ASRDSALTDTQY | TRBJ2-3 | NA | TRBV14
ASRDIHLSYEQY | TRBJ2-7 | NA | TRBV5-8
ASSHRVNTEAF | TRBJ1-1 | NA | TRBV6-6
ASSYSGAAGNTIY | TRBJ1-3 | NA | TRBV6-5
AWADRVSNYGYT | TRBJ1-2 | NA | TRBV30
AWSVQGEKLF | TRBJ1-4 | NA | TRBV30
ASSSPGGQGNEKLF | TRBJ1-4 | NA | TRBV28
ASTSRDRGFSEQY | TRBJ2-7 | NA | TRBV25-1
ASSLGFGGPNGYT | TRBJ1-2 | NA | TRBV5-1
ASSLGLGSNQPQH | TRBJ1-5 | few | TRBV11-2
ASSEVRVRNSPLH | TRBJ1-6 | NA | TRBV2
ASSPQGEKLF | TRBJ1-4 | NA | TRBV5-1
ASREPTHEQY | TRBJ2-7 | NA | TRBV6-1
ASSIATRVEAKNIQY | TRBJ2-4 | NA | TRBV19
ASSYLTGGGYT | TRBJ1-2 | NA | TRBV6-5
ASSLESGLGSASIQY | TRBJ2-4 | NA | TRBV11-2
ASSEAGQPLLLRNSPLH | TRBJ1-6 | NA | TRBV10-1
ASSLSGGIVNEQY | TRBJ2-7 | NA | TRBV28
ASSIPPPRDSYGYT | TRBJ1-2 | NA | TRBV19
ASSSTSGGSSSYEQY | TRBJ2-7 | NA | TRBV5-1
ASSRGSQETQY | TRBJ2-5 | NA | TRBV7-2
ASSQDVGTGSYEQY | TRBJ2-7 | NA | TRBV4-2
ASSPGTGNTIY | TRBJ1-3 | NA | TRBV27
ASSLGAGEGYT | TRBJ1-2 | NA | TRBV5-1
ASSQGANTEAF | TRBJ1-1 | NA | TRBV11-2
AGLAGDGYEQY | TRBJ2-7 | NA | TRBV19
ATSTGYNSPLH | TRBJ1-6 | NA | TRBV27
ASSRFWGGGSEKLF | TRBJ1-4 | NA | TRBV27
STSNYGYT | TRBJ1-2 | NA | TRBV30
AIRPGTSGQETQY | TRBJ2-5 | NA | TRBV10-3
AISDSGTGTYEQY | NA | NA | TRBV10-3
ASSPEGFLKLF | TRBJ1-4 | NA | TRBV7-6
ATSRGGRAGYTDEQF | TRBJ2-1 | once | TRBV15
ASSQGGINYGYT | TRBJ1-2 | NA | TRBV4-2
ASSQDRSGEQF | TRBJ2-1 | few | TRBV4-3